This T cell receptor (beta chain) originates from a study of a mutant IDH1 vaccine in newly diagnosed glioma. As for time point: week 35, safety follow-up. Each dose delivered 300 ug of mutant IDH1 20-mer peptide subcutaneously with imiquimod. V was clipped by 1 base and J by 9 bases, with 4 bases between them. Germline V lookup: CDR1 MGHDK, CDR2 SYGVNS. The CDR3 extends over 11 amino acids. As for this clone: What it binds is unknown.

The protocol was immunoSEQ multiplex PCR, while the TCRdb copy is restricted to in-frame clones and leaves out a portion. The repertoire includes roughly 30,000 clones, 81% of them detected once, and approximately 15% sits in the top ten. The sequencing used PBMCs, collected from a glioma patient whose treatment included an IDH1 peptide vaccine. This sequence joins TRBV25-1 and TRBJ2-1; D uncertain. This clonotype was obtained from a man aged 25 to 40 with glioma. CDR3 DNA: TGTGCCAGCAGTGAATTCGGTGAGCAGTTCTTC. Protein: CASSEFGEQFF. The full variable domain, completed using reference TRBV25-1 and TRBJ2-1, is EADIYQTPRYLVIGTGKKITLECSQTMGHDKMYWYQQDPGMELHLIHYSYGVNSTEKGDLSSESTVSRIRTEHFPLTLESARPSHTSQYLCASSEFGEQFFGPGTRLTVL.